This T cell receptor beta chain was captured by sequencing in a study of CXCR3-negative and CXCR3-positive naive CD8 T cells. cDNA libraries for TRB were generated by 5' RACE incorporating UMI labels. One entry per CDR3 protein, without DNA, is what TCRdb gives after re-calling the 5' RACE reads. The listing contains tens of thousands of distinct CDR3 sequences. There are 15 residues in the CDR3. CDR1 SEHNR and CDR2 FQNEAQ come from the germline V gene (reference sequence). General observations from the study: Naive cells used TRBV-TRBJ genes in much the same way whether CXCR3-negative or CXCR3-positive; memory cells did not. More hydrophobic TRB CDR3s were found in CXCR3-positive naive cells than in CXCR3-negative naive cells.

A word on this clonotype: Antigen unknown.

V and J are TRBV7-9 and TRBJ2-3; absent DNA, TCRdb's TRBD2 call cannot be checked. This TCR was sampled from a human donor in good health. Some clones in this sample may be carry-over from other donors' samples. Input material: naive CXCR3+ CD8+ T cells from blood. Documented subset: CD45RO-CCR7+CD27+CD95- naive CD8+ T cells expressing CXCR3 (TNR3+). The CDR3 loop is CASSLGGTDADTQYF.